This passage covers 20 T cell receptor beta chains from one sample sequenced in a study of Ad26.COV2.S vaccination and SARS-CoV-2 variants. Treatment in this sample: some 19 received Ad26.COV2.S at low or high dose, single or two shots; about 5 received placebo; per-sample allocation not given. Sampling was performed 63 days after the first vaccine or placebo injection. Produced via immunoSEQ multiplex PCR; TCRdb's table is partial and in-frame only. This table has some 300,000 clones, approximately 80% appearing once. The sequenced sample was peripheral blood, obtained in a trial of Ad26.COV2.S vaccine versus placebo. The receptors were gathered from a person between 18 and 65 years old who received the Ad26.COV2.S COVID-19 vaccine or a placebo.

J is TRBJ1-5 and V is TRBV6-6; D may be TRBD1 (6 bases). Per the germline V gene, CDR1 is MNHNY and CDR2 is SVGAGI (reference sequence). Trimming removed 6 bases from V and 0 bases from J, with 27 bases in between. The CDR3 length is 20 residues. This chain's CDR3 is CASSSPITDSDRYSNQPQHF. The CDR3 DNA sequence: TGTGCCAGCAGCTCTCCTATAACGGACAGCGACCGATATAGCAATCAGCCCCAGCATTTT.

V and J are TRBV2 and TRBJ2-3; 10 positions match TRBD2. The V segment lost 4 bases and the J segment 4 bases; nucleotides outside the gene matches: 2. CDR1 is SNHLY, CDR2 FYNNEI, per germline. There are 14 residues in the CDR3. CDR3 sequence reads: CASSGLAGADTQYF. DNA for the CDR3: TGTGCCAGCAGTGGTCTAGCGGGGGCAGATACGCAGTATTTT. The full variable domain, in which reference TRBV2 and TRBJ2-3 provide the parts outside the CDR3, is EPEVTQTPSHQVTQMGQEVILRCVPISNHLYFYWYRQILGQKVEFLVSFYNNEISEKSEIFDDQFSVERPDGSNFTLKIRSTKLEDSAMYFCASSGLAGADTQYFGPGTRLTVL.

This clone showed up many times. CDR3 coding DNA: TGTGCCAGCAGCTCCCCCAGGGGGCTCACTGAAGCTTTCTTT. Translation gives CASSSPRGLTEAFF. The gene calls are TRBV11-3 and TRBJ1-1, with TRBD1 matching 8 bases. CDR1 SGHNT and CDR2 YENEEA come from the germline V gene. With V trimmed by 4 bases and J by 4 bases, 5 bases remained unmatched. This CDR3 contains 14 residues.

V usage is TRBV28 and J usage is TRBJ1-1; 7 bases match TRBD1. Per the germline V gene, CDR1 is MDHEN and CDR2 is SYDVKM. The J segment lost 7 bases and the V segment lost 5 bases, leaving 7 bases of the junction unmatched. The CDR3 runs to 13 residues. In nucleotides, the CDR3 is TGTGCCAGCAGTCTCAGGGGACAGCTTGAAGCTTTCTTT. Protein sequence: CASSLRGQLEAFF.

The V and J genes are TRBV28 and TRBJ1-2; 9 bases are a match to TRBD1. V shed 2 bases and J 5 bases; nucleotides not matched to a gene: 0. Germline V lookup: CDR1 MDHEN, CDR2 SYDVKM. This CDR3 region has 13 residues. The CDR3 DNA reads as TGTGCCAGCAGTTTAGACAGGGGGTATGGCTACACCTTC. This encodes CASSLDRGYGYTF.

V is TRBV4-1 and J is TRBJ2-3; 9 bases are shared with TRBD2. The CDR3 loop spans 19 amino acids. CDR1 is MGHRA and CDR2 is YSYEKL in the germline V gene. J lost 0 bases, V lost 2 bases, and 12 bases had no gene match. In DNA, the CDR3 is TGCGCCAGCAGCCAAAATGGTCTAGCGGGGCCTCCTAGCACAGATACGCAGTATTTT. This codes for CASSQNGLAGPPSTDTQYF.

This clone was seen once. The V and J genes are TRBV5-5 and TRBJ2-7; D unclear. The ends were cut back, 1 base at V and 6 bases at J, with 8 bases in the middle. The CDR3 spans 12 residues. Germline values: CDR1 SGHKS, CDR2 YYEKEE (reference sequence). CDR3: CASSLTLIEQYF. The CDR3 region has the DNA TGTGCCAGCAGCTTGACATTGATCGAGCAGTACTTC.

This chain joins TRBV7-9 and TRBJ2-1; unclear D gene. The CDR3 consists of 13 residues. The V end was cut by 1 base, the J end by 7 bases, with 8 bases between. Germline V gene data show CDR1 as SEHNR and CDR2 as FQNEAQ (reference sequence). The CDR3 sequence: CASSLGGSNEQFF. The CDR3 DNA sequence: TGTGCCAGCAGCTTAGGTGGATCTAATGAGCAGTTCTTC.

The chain combines TRBV18 with TRBJ1-2; D remains ambiguous. CDR1 is KGHSH, CDR2 LQKENI, per germline. The CDR3 sequence is 14 residues long. V dropped 3 bases and J dropped 2 bases, with 10 bases sitting between them. The CDR3 DNA sequence: TGTGCCAGCTCACCCGGGCAGCAAAACTATGGCTACACCTTC. It is translated as CASSPGQQNYGYTF.

The rearrangement joins TRBV6-5 to TRBJ1-1; possible D gene TRBD1, 5 bases. Germline V gene sequence: CDR1 MNHEY, CDR2 SVGAGI. Trimming removed 2 bases at V and 3 bases at J, with 10 bases between. The CDR3 has 14 amino acids. This chain's CDR3 is CASSYAGRDTEAFF. CDR3 nucleotide sequence: TGTGCCAGCAGTTACGCGGGGCGCGACACTGAAGCTTTCTTT.

This clone has only one observation. The chain combines TRBV6-6 with TRBJ2-7; 9 bases are shared with TRBD2. The CDR3 consists of 15 residues. Germline CDR1 is MNHNY and CDR2 is SVGAGI (reference sequence). The junction had 4 bases not matched to a gene; V was cut back by 4 bases and J by 0 bases. The CDR3 DNA is TGTGCCAGCAGTTTTAGCGGGGGTCCCTCCTACGAGCAGTACTTC. Its translation: CASSFSGGPSYEQYF.

This chain uses TRBV11-2 with TRBJ2-3; possible D gene TRBD2, 5 bases. The CDR3 consists of 15 residues. The ends were cut back, 4 bases at V and 2 bases at J, with 13 bases in the middle. Germline V gives CDR1 SGHAT, CDR2 FQNNGV. The CDR3 DNA reads TGTGCCAGCAGCTCCCTAGCCCAGAACACAGATACGCAGTATTTT. This codes for CASSSLAQNTDTQYF.

The V call is TRBV5-1, the J call TRBJ2-5, with D possibly TRBD2 on 6 matching bases. V was trimmed by 3 bases and J by 3 bases, leaving 12 bases between them. The CDR3 is 14 residues long. Germline V CDR1 and CDR2: SGHRS, YFSETQ. DNA for the CDR3: TGCGCCAGCAGCTGGCGGGACCCCAAAGAGACCCAGTACTTC. This codes for CASSWRDPKETQYF.

In regard to this clone: The sample contains more than one DNA sequence encoding this CDR3. This sequence joins TRBV5-1 and TRBJ1-1; D remains unclear. With 0 bases removed from V and 0 bases from J, the gap between germline ends came to 6 bases. Germline assignment: CDR1 SGHRS and CDR2 YFSETQ. The CDR3 contains 14 residues. This CDR3 is CASSLVGLNTEAFF. The CDR3 DNA reads as TGCGCCAGCAGCTTGGTAGGGTTGAACACTGAAGCTTTCTTT.

This clone appeared a few times. This chain uses TRBV7-9 with TRBJ2-1; D possibly corresponds to TRBD2 (6 bases). The CDR3 covers 13 residues. V was trimmed by 5 bases and J by 9 bases, leaving 14 bases between them. Germline V gives CDR1 SEHNR, CDR2 FQNEAQ (reference sequence). The CDR3 DNA reads TGTGCCAGCAGCGCATCCAATAGCGGTGAGCAGTTCTTC. Translated, it gives CASSASNSGEQFF.

V and J are TRBV27 and TRBJ2-5; perhaps D is TRBD1 or TRBD2 (6 bases each). The CDR3 has 17 amino acids. Trimming took 3 bases from V and 1 from J, leaving 18 bases between them. From germline, CDR1 is MNHEY and CDR2 SMNVEV (reference sequence). The CDR3 sequence is CASSFLGGRSFQETQYF. Written as DNA, the CDR3 is TGTGCCAGCAGTTTTCTCGGGGGCCGATCATTCCAAGAGACCCAGTACTTC.

V usage is TRBV7-9 and J usage is TRBJ2-6, with D possibly called TRBD1 or TRBD2 (5 bases each). The V end was cut by 5 bases, the J end by 4 bases, with 15 bases between. In germline, CDR1 is SEHNR, CDR2 FQNEAQ (reference sequence). CDR3 length: 16 amino acids. The CDR3 spells CASSPGRSRGANVLTF. The DNA for the CDR3 is TGTGCCAGCAGCCCAGGGAGATCTAGGGGGGCCAACGTCCTGACTTTC.

V and J are TRBV4-1 and TRBJ2-1; TRBD2 agrees at 12 bases. Per germline, CDR1 MGHRA and CDR2 YSYEKL. This CDR3 contains 17 residues. V lost 1 base, J lost 7 bases, and 8 bases stayed unmatched. CDR3 region: CASSQGLAGGLTNEQFF. In DNA, the CDR3 is TGCGCCAGCAGCCAAGGGCTAGCGGGGGGGCTTACGAATGAGCAGTTCTTC.

The chain recombines TRBV27 with TRBJ1-2; the D gene is possibly TRBD1 (5 bases). V shed 5 bases and J shed 0 bases, with 13 bases lying between them. This CDR3 comprises 15 residues. Per the germline V gene, CDR1 is MNHEY and CDR2 is SMNVEV (reference sequence). DNA of the CDR3: TGTGCCAGCAGTCCCGACAGTAATACTAACTATGGCTACACCTTC. Translating it yields CASSPDSNTNYGYTF.

The chain has TRBV27 and TRBJ2-7; D ambiguous. From germline, CDR1 is MNHEY and CDR2 SMNVEV (reference sequence). Trimming left V 1 base short and J 5 bases short, with 12 bases between. The CDR3 is 14 residues long. For the CDR3, the DNA is TGTGCCAGCAGTTTATACATGTCGGCGAACGAGCAGTACTTC. It specifies CASSLYMSANEQYF.